The subject of this entry is one T cell receptor beta chain. The target antigen is unknown. Primers: 60 Vbeta forward and 13 Jbeta reverse. Sequencing used immunoSEQ multiplex PCR; TCRdb keeps in-frame clones, though not all of them. The sample carries about 150,000 clones, about 71% recorded once. V lost 6 bases to trimming and J lost 1 base; unmatched junction nucleotides: 5. Germline values: CDR1 LNHDA, CDR2 SQIVND (reference sequence). The CDR3 sequence is 14 residues long. This sample stems from a study of cytomegalovirus exposure and HLA in healthy donors. Points from the study as a whole: Among TCR beta chains, those listed as cytomegalovirus-associated numbered some 170. Among the most significant clusters, several appeared linked to common viral pathogens in a later analysis. In a later analysis, TCR beta V- and J-gene trimming showed a link to a missense DCLRE1C variant.

The TCR originated in an older woman in good health and CMV-seropositive. The sample taken for sequencing was PBMCs. The rearrangement links TRBV19 to TRBJ1-2, with 7 nucleotides matching TRBD1. CDR3 protein: CASRPGQSNYGYTF. The CDR3 nucleotides read TGTGCCAGTAGGCCGGGACAGAGTAACTATGGCTACACCTTC. The full variable domain, completed using reference TRBV19 and TRBJ1-2, is DGGITQSPKYLFRKEGQNVTLSCEQNLNHDAMYWYRQDPGQGLRLIYYSQIVNDFQKGDIAEGYSVSREKKESFPLTVTSAQKNPTAFYLCASRPGQSNYGYTFGSGTRLTVV.